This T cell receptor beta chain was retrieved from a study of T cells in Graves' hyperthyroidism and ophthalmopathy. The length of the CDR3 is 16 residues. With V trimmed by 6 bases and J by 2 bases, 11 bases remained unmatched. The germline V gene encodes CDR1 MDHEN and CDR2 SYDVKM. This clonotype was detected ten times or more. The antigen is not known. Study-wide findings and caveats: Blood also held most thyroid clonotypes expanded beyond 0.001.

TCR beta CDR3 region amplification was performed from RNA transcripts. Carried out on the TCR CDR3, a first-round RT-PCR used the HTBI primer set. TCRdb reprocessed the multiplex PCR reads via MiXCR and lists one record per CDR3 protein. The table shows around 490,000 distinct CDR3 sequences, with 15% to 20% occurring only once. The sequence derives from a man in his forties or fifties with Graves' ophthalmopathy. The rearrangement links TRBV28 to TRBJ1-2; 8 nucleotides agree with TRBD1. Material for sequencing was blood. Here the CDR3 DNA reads TGTGCCAGCAGCTCCGGCGGGCAGGGGGCGAACTATGGCTACACCTTC. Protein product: CASSSGGQGANYGYTF.